The 12 T cell receptor beta chains presented below share a single source sample, sequenced in a study of Tregs in tolerant kidney transplant recipients. TCRdb's copy holds only in-frame clones and misses some; the assay was immunoSEQ multiplex PCR. Its listing shows 30,000 or so clones. This specimen consisted of CD8+ T cells from blood, obtained before the transplant. These TCRs come from a human donor who received a combined kidney and bone marrow transplant.

Comments on this clone: The read is 3 residues too short to cover the CDR3 end, so that end is filled in from the germline J gene. The chain is built from TRBV7-2 and TRBJ2-5; D unclear. With 0 bases removed from V and 5 bases from J, the gap between germline ends came to 19 bases. The CDR3 is 17 amino acids. Germline CDR1 SGHTA, CDR2 FQGNSA. The CDR3 sequence: CASSLASSGLKGETQYF. CDR3 bases read: TGTGCCAGCAGCTTAGCTTCGTCTGGCCTCAAAGGGGAGACC.

Of note for this clone: The observed sequence ends 3 residues before the CDR3 terminus, with the missing tail filled in from the germline J gene. The chain couples TRBV7-8 to TRBJ2-5; D is uncertain. Between the trimmed V and J ends, which lost 5 bases and 0 bases, there was a span of 4 bases. The V gene's germline CDR1 is SGHVS and CDR2 FQNEAQ. The CDR3 runs 12 residues. The sequenced part of the CDR3 DNA is TGTGCCAGCAGCCCGTACCAAGAGACC. Its protein product is CASSPYQET. The whole CDR3 protein is CASSPYQETQYF.

A remark on this clone: The sequenced fragment ends 3 residues before the CDR3 boundary, so the rest is inferred from the germline J gene. V gene TRBV28 combines with J gene TRBJ2-3; D uncertain. From germline, CDR1 is MDHEN and CDR2 SYDVKM. The ends were cut back, 1 base at V and 4 bases at J, with 3 bases in the middle. This CDR3 contains 12 residues. The CDR3 is CASSLSSDTQYF. The covered CDR3 bases are TGTGCCAGCAGTTTATCCTCAGATACG.

In regard to this clone: Read coverage stops 3 residues before the CDR3 terminus; the germline J gene supplies the remainder. V is TRBV6-1 and J is TRBJ2-7; the D gene is possibly TRBD2 (7 bases). Germline V gene lookup returns CDR1 MNHNS and CDR2 SASEGT. This CDR3 is 15 amino acids long. Trimming took 4 bases from V and 2 from J, leaving 15 bases between them. The sequenced CDR3 bases are TGTGCCAGCAGTGGGGCCCGGGGGGCGCCCTACGAG. Encoded protein: CASSGARGAPYE. The complete CDR3 reads CASSGARGAPYEQYF.

CDR3 sequence: CASSFWGAVEQGYTF. Incomplete CDR3 DNA: TGTGCCAGCAGCTTTTGGGGCGCCGTTGAGCAAGGC. This rearrangement joins TRBV11-2 to TRBJ1-2, with D possibly matching TRBD1 (5 bases). The missing CDR3 end, 3 residues past where the read stops, is filled in from the germline J gene. Germline-derived CDR1 and CDR2 are SGHAT and FQNNGV. The CDR3 has 15 residues.

On this clone: The read finishes 3 residues shy of the CDR3 end, and the germline J gene is used to complete it. J is TRBJ1-1 and V is TRBV30; 10 nucleotides align to TRBD1. Per the germline V gene, CDR1 is GTSNPN and CDR2 is SVGIG (reference sequence). This CDR3 spans 12 amino acids. Trimming removed 8 bases from V and 4 bases from J; junction bases left unmatched: 4. Here the CDR3 reads CAADRGTTEAFF. Partial CDR3 DNA: TGTGCCGCGGACAGGGGGACCACTGAA.

About this clone: The CDR3 goes on 3 residues after the read ends, and that part is filled in from the germline J gene. The chain employs TRBV11-2 and TRBJ2-4; 9 bases line up with TRBD1. This CDR3 region has 14 residues. Germline lookup yields CDR1 SGHAT and CDR2 FQNNGV. V shed 4 bases and J 8 bases; nucleotides not matched to a gene: 6. CDR3: CASSSTGGSDIQYF. The DNA read from the CDR3 is TGTGCCAGCAGCTCAACAGGGGGCTCGGACATT.

Regarding this clone: The missing CDR3 end, 3 residues past where the read stops, is filled in from the germline J gene. The chain joins TRBV5-1 to TRBJ2-7; 12 nucleotides line up with TRBD1. In germline, CDR1 is SGHRS, CDR2 YFSETQ. V lost 4 bases to trimming and J lost 6 bases; unmatched junction nucleotides: 11. The CDR3 is 16 residues long. The CDR3 here is CASSPLPGQGASEQYF. CDR3 DNA (partial): TGCGCCAGCAGCCCCCTTCCGGGACAGGGGGCGTCCGAG.

Regarding this clone: The read finishes 3 residues shy of the CDR3 end, and the germline J gene is used to complete it. The chain has TRBV10-3 and TRBJ1-1; D remains ambiguous. Between the trimmed V and J ends, which lost 10 bases and 2 bases, there was a span of 8 bases. CDR3 size: 11 residues. Germline V gene sequence: CDR1 ENHRY, CDR2 SYGVKD. CDR3 DNA (partial): TGTGCCACTTTATATAACACTGAA. Translation: CATLYNTE. The whole CDR3 region reads CATLYNTEAFF.

Remarks on this clone: With the read ending 3 residues before the CDR3 end, the germline J gene is used to fill in that end. This rearrangement joins TRBV5-6 to TRBJ2-1, with 7 bases that match TRBD2. Losses at the gene ends were 0 bases for V and 8 bases for J; bases not matched to a gene: 8. CDR1 SGHDT and CDR2 YYEEEE come from the germline V gene. The CDR3 is made up of 15 amino acids. The chain's CDR3 is CASSLAQRLADEQFF. Partial CDR3 DNA: TGTGCCAGCAGCTTGGCGCAGAGGCTAGCGGATGAG.

In the case of this clone: The read terminates 3 residues ahead of where the CDR3 ends, so the germline J gene completes it. This chain uses TRBV2 with TRBJ2-3; 9 bases line up with TRBD2. Germline values: CDR1 SNHLY, CDR2 FYNNEI. The CDR3 consists of 15 residues. With V trimmed by 7 bases and J by 4 bases, 9 bases remained unmatched. The CDR3 bases that were read are TGTGCCAGCATCGAATGGCGGGAGGGCCCAGATACG. Amino acids: CASIEWREGPDT. The entire CDR3 sequence reads CASIEWREGPDTQYF.

About this clone: The read ends 3 residues shy of where the CDR3 ends; the end is completed using the germline J gene. This chain uses TRBV5-1 with TRBJ2-7; TRBD1 agrees at 7 bases. This CDR3 is 12 amino acids long. V lost 3 bases, J lost 3 bases, and 0 bases stayed unmatched. CDR1 SGHRS and CDR2 YFSETQ come from the germline V gene. The CDR3 DNA, read in part, is TGCGCCAGCAGCTGGGACAGCTACGAG. This gives the protein CASSWDSYE. The CDR3 in full is CASSWDSYEQYF.